This T cell receptor beta chain originates from a study of beta chain features in type 1 diabetes. On the study more broadly: Patients looked much like healthy donors when it came to age, gender and cell yields.

In the case of this clone: Its target is not known.

Sequencing targeted expressed TCRB transcripts, as all isolated RNA had been reverse transcribed. Some clones are missing from TCRdb's copy, which holds only in-frame ones; the method was immunoSEQ multiplex PCR. The sample lists hundreds of thousands of clones, roughly 12% occurring once. Germline V gene lookup returns CDR1 MDHEN and CDR2 SYDVKM. The CDR3 has 14 residues. Losses at the gene ends were 6 bases for V and 6 bases for J; bases not matched to a gene: 8. General study points: PCR might pick shorter templates more often, in the same way for patients and controls. In every one of the four CD4+ subsets, TCRB CDR3s were moderately but significantly shorter in Type 1 diabetes patients. The cDNA sequencing approach could over-represent high-TCR-expressing cells. A closer apparent resemblance between naive, central memory and Treg TCRB repertoires was seen in patients than in healthy donors.

V and J are TRBV28 and TRBJ1-1; 9 positions agree with TRBD1. The TCR sequence derives from a woman younger than 30 with type 1 diabetes. Sequenced sample: naive CD4+ T cells from blood. The CDR3 nucleotides are TGTGCCAGCAGAACACAGGGGGCGCCCGCTGAAGCTTTCTTT. It is translated as CASRTQGAPAEAFF.